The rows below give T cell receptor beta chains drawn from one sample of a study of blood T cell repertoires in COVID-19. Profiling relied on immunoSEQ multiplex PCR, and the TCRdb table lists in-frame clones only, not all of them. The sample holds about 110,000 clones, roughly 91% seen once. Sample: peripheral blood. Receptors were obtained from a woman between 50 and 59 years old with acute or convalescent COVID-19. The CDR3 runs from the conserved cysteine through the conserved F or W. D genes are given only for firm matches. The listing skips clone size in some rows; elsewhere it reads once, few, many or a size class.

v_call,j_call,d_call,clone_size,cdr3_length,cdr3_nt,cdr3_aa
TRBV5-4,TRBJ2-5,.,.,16,TGTGCCAGCAGCCCTTACGGGATAGTGGGACAAGAGACCCAGTACTTC,CASSPYGIVGQETQYF
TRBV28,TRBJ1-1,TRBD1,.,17,TGTGCCAGCAGTTTATTAGATTGGACAGGGGCGGGGGCTGAAGCTTTCTTT,CASSLLDWTGAGAEAFF
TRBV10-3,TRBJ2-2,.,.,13,TGTGCCATCAGGGCATCCAACACCGGGGAGCTGTTTTTT,CAIRASNTGELFF
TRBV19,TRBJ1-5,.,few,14,TGTGCCAGTAGTATTTCGCGGAGCAATCAGCCCCAGCATTTT,CASSISRSNQPQHF
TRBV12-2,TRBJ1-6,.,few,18,TGTGCAAGTCGCAGGAGGGATTTACTTAGCCCCTTTAATTCACCCCTCCACTTT,CASRRRDLLSPFNSPLHF
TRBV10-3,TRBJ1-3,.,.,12,TGTGCCATCAGAACTGGCGGTGACACCATATATTTT,CAIRTGGDTIYF
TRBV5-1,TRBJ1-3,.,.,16,TGCGCCAGCAGCCCCCGCCCAGGGTCGGGTGGAAACACCATATATTTT,CASSPRPGSGGNTIYF
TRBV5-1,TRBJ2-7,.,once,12,TGCGCCTCCAGCGAGCAGGGGTACGAGCAGTACTTC,CASSEQGYEQYF
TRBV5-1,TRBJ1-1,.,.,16,TGCGCCAGCAGCTTGGAGCAGGGAATAGGGAACACTGAAGCTTTCTTT,CASSLEQGIGNTEAFF
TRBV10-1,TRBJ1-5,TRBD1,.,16,TGCGCCAGCGCTCGACAGGGAACGAGAAGCAATCAGCCCCAGCATTTT,CASARQGTRSNQPQHF
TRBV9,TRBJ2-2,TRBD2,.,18,TGTGCCAGCAGCACACCCGGGATAGCGGGAGCGAACACCGGGGAGCTGTTTTTT,CASSTPGIAGANTGELFF
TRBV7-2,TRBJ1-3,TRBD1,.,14,TGTGCCAGCAGCCCAACAGGGGAAGGAAACACCATATATTTT,CASSPTGEGNTIYF
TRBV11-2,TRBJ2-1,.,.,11,TGTGCCAGCCTTCTGTACAATGAGCAGTTCTTC,CASLLYNEQFF
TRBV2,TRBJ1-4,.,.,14,TGTGCCAGCAGTGGCGGGGGAACTAATGAAAAACTGTTTTTT,CASSGGGTNEKLFF
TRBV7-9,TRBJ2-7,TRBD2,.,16,TGTGCCAGCAGCTTAGGAGGAGGGACTAGATTGTACGAGCAGTACTTC,CASSLGGGTRLYEQYF
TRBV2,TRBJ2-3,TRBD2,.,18,TGTGCCAGCAGTCAAGGGACTAGCGGGAGGGGAAGCACAGATACGCAGTATTTT,CASSQGTSGRGSTDTQYF
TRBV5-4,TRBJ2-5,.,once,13,TGTGCCAGCAGCTTACAGGGCCCAGAGACCCAGTACTTC,CASSLQGPETQYF
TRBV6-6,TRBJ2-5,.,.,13,TGTGCCAGCAGTTACGACAGCCGAGAGACCCAGTACTTC,CASSYDSRETQYF
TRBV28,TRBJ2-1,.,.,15,TGTGCCAGCAGTCCCCTTGGCGGGACGGACAATGAGCAGTTCTTC,CASSPLGGTDNEQFF
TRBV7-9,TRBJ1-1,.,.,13,TGTGCCAGCCAGACAGGAGCTAACACTGAAGCTTTCTTT,CASQTGANTEAFF
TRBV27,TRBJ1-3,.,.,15,TGTGCCAGCAGAGAGACAGGCCGCTCTGGAAACACCATATATTTT,CASRETGRSGNTIYF
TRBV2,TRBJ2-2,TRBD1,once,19,TGTGCCAGCAGCGACGCCGGACAGGGTTTCTTCCTAAGCACCGGGGAGCTGTTTTTT,CASSDAGQGFFLSTGELFF
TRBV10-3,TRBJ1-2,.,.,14,TGTGCCATCAGTGAAAAACACCTTTCCGTAGGCTACACCTTC,CAISEKHLSVGYTF
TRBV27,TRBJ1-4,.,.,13,TGTGCCAGCAGACGCAGGGGTAATGAAAAACTGTTTTTT,CASRRRGNEKLFF
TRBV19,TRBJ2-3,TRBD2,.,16,TGTGCCAGTAGTATTCCTAGCGGGAGCTACACAGATACGCAGTATTTT,CASSIPSGSYTDTQYF
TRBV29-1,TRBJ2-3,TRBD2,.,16,TGCAGCGTTGGTTCGGGACTAGCGGTGTTCACAGATACGCAGTATTTT,CSVGSGLAVFTDTQYF
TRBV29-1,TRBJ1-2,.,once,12,TGCAGCGCCCCGGACAGTAACTATGGCTACACCTTC,CSAPDSNYGYTF
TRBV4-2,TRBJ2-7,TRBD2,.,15,TGTGCCAGCAGCCAAGACACGGGAGGGCCTGGGGAGCAGTACTTC,CASSQDTGGPGEQYF
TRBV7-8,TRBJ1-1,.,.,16,TGTGCCAGCAGCTTAGTTAACTCCGGCGGGGGCACTGAAGCTTTCTTT,CASSLVNSGGGTEAFF
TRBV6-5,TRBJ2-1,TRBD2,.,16,TGTGCCAGCAGTTACGGGAGGGGCGGTTATAACAATGAGCAGTTCTTC,CASSYGRGGYNNEQFF
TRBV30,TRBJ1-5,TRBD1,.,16,TGTGCCTGGAGTGGGGGGACAGACTATAGCAATCAGCCCCAGCATTTT,CAWSGGTDYSNQPQHF
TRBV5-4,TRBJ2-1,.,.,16,TGTGCCAGCAGCCCGTCGCTCGGGGGGCCCTACAATGAGCAGTTCTTC,CASSPSLGGPYNEQFF
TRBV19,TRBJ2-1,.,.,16,TGTGCCAGTAGTATAACGGGCCAGCGGGCCTACAATGAGCAGTTCTTC,CASSITGQRAYNEQFF
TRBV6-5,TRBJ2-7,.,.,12,TGTGCCAGCAGTTCGACTACTAGAGTGACTTACTTC,CASSSTTRVTYF
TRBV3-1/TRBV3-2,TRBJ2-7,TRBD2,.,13,TGTGCCAGCAGCCCGGGAGGCATTTACGAGCAGTACTTC,CASSPGGIYEQYF
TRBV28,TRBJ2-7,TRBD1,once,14,TGTGCCAGCAGACAGGGACAGGGGGGGAGGGAGCAGTACTTC,CASRQGQGGREQYF
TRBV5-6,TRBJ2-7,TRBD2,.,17,TGTGCCAGCAGCCGGGGCAACACCGGGGGGTTCTCCTACGAGCAGTACTTC,CASSRGNTGGFSYEQYF
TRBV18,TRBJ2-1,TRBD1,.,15,TGTGCCAGCTCATCCGGGACAGGGATCGGCAATGAGCAGTTCTTC,CASSSGTGIGNEQFF
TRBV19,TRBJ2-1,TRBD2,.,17,TGTGCCAGTAGTAGGTGGGGGGGACTAGCGGGAGGGGATGAGCAGTTCTTC,CASSRWGGLAGGDEQFF
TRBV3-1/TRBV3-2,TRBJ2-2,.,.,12,TGTGCCAGCAGCCAGCGAACCGGGGAGCTGTTTTTT,CASSQRTGELFF
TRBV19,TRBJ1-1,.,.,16,TGTGCCAGTAGCCATAGAGGTGGATCGAAGAACACTGAAGCTTTCTTT,CASSHRGGSKNTEAFF
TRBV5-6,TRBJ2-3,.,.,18,TGTGCCAGCAGCTTGGCCCTGGCTGGAGGGATTAGAACAGATACGCAGTATTTT,CASSLALAGGIRTDTQYF
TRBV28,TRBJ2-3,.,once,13,TGTGCCAGCAGGACTGTGGGGAGAGATACGCAGTATTTT,CASRTVGRDTQYF
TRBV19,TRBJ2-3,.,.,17,TGTGCCAGTAGTATAGTTTGGACAGCCTCTAGCACAGATACGCAGTATTTT,CASSIVWTASSTDTQYF
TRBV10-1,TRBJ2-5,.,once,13,TGCGCCAGCAGCCAGGGGTTTAGAGAGACCCAGTACTTC,CASSQGFRETQYF
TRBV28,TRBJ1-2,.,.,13,TGTGCCAGCAGTTTATTTTCAGGGATTGGCTACACCTTC,CASSLFSGIGYTF
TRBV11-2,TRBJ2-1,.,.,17,TGTGCCAGCAGCTTTTTGGCAGGGGACCCTTCCTACAATGAGCAGTTCTTC,CASSFLAGDPSYNEQFF
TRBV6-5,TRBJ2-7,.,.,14,TGTGCCAGCACTCCCCCGGTCGGTGTCGGCGAGCAGTACTTC,CASTPPVGVGEQYF
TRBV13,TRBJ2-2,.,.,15,TGTGCCAGCAGCTTAGAGACAGGTGATATCGGGGAGCTGTTTTTT,CASSLETGDIGELFF
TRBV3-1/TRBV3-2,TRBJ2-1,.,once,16,TGTGCCAGCAGCTCCCTCACTAGAGGCTCCTACAATGAGCAGTTCTTC,CASSSLTRGSYNEQFF
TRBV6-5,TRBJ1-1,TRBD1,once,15,TGTGCCAGCAGTTACGGGACAGGGGTGAACACTGAAGCTTTCTTT,CASSYGTGVNTEAFF
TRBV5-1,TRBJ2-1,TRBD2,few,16,TGCGCCAGCAGGGGACTAGCGGGAGGGAGGTACAATGAGCAGTTCTTC,CASRGLAGGRYNEQFF
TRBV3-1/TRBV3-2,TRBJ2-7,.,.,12,TGTGCCAGCAGCCAAGGTCAGGGAGAGCAGTACTTC,CASSQGQGEQYF
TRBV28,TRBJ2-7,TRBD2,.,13,TGTGCCAGCTCCTCAGGCGGGGGAACACAGCAGTACTTC,CASSSGGGTQQYF
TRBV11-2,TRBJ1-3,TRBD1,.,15,TGTGCCAGCAGCAGGACAGGGGGTGATGGAAACACCATATATTTT,CASSRTGGDGNTIYF
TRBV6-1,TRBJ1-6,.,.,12,TGTGCCAGCAGTGATCCGAATTCACCCCTCCACTTT,CASSDPNSPLHF
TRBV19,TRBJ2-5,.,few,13,TGTGCCAGTAGCGGTAGCGGCCAAGAGACCCAGTACTTC,CASSGSGQETQYF
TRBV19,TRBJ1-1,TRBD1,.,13,TGTGCCAGTAGCCCAGCGACAGGGACTGAAGCTTTCTTT,CASSPATGTEAFF
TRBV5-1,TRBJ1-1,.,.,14,TGCGCCAGCAGCCCGGACGGGAGGCACACTGAAGCTTTCTTT,CASSPDGRHTEAFF